The 18 T cell receptor beta chains reported below all come from one sample, sequenced in a study of blood T cell repertoires in COVID-19 (dated by TCRdb to the early 2020s). The library was produced with the immunoSEQ multiplex PCR assay. TCRdb stores this immuneACCESS table with in-frame sequences only. Part of the clones is absent; in the studies checked, under half of the shortfall reflects unresolved V genes, and no reason is known for the rest. For this sample the table gives about 250,000 clones, of which about 80% were detected only once. Together, the top ten hold over 7.5% of the sample. Sequencing was done on a sample of peripheral blood. These receptors all come from a man older than 75 with acute or convalescent COVID-19.

This clone is a singleton in its sample. This chain uses TRBV18 with TRBJ2-7; D is possibly TRBD2 (6 bases). This CDR3 is 16 amino acids long. Germline V gene data show CDR1 as KGHSH and CDR2 as LQKENI. V shed 5 bases and J shed 0 bases, with 17 bases lying between them. CDR3 protein: CASSSRGGSSSYEQYF. In DNA form, the CDR3 reads TGTGCCAGCTCATCTCGTGGGGGGTCTAGCTCCTACGAGCAGTACTTC.

CDR3 sequence (DNA): TGTGCCAGCAGCTCCCAGGGGGCTCTGAACACTGAAGCTTTCTTT. Its protein is CASSSQGALNTEAFF. The chain is built from TRBV14 and TRBJ1-1; 8 bases are shared with TRBD1. V lost 5 bases and J lost 0; bases outside the gene matches: 5. CDR1 is SGHDN, CDR2 FVKESK, per germline. This CDR3 contains 15 residues. The full variable domain, in which reference TRBV14 and TRBJ1-1 provide the parts outside the CDR3, is EAGVTQFPSHSVIEKGQTVTLRCDPISGHDNLYWYRRVMGKEIKFLLHFVKESKQDESGMPNNRFLAERTGGTYSTLKVQPAELEDSGVYFCASSSQGALNTEAFFGQGTRLTVV.

This sequence joins TRBV5-1 and TRBJ1-4; tentative D call: TRBD1 (6 bases). CDR1 and CDR2 from the germline V gene are SGHRS and YFSETQ. This CDR3 is 15 amino acids long. Trimming removed 1 base from V and 5 bases from J, with 12 bases in between. Here the CDR3 DNA reads TGCGCCAGCAGCTTGTGGGGCAGGGGAAATGAAAAACTGTTTTTT. Translation: CASSLWGRGNEKLFF.

The chain uses TRBV3-1 (or the pseudogene TRBV3-2) and TRBJ2-3; D may be TRBD2 (5 bases). Germline V gene data show CDR1 as LGHDT and CDR2 as YNNKEL (reference sequence). V lost 1 base and J 5 bases, leaving 16 bases between the germline ends. CDR3 length: 16 residues. The CDR3 coding sequence is TGTGCCAGCAGCCAAGTACGTCGGGGAAAGGAAGATACGCAGTATTTT. Translation: CASSQVRRGKEDTQYF.

The gene calls are TRBV27 and TRBJ1-5, with 9 bases identical to TRBD1. CDR1 and CDR2 (germline): MNHEY, SMNVEV (reference sequence). The junction had 9 bases not matched to a gene; V was cut back by 6 bases and J by 0 bases. CDR3 length equals 17 residues. CDR3 region: CASRRGQGIISNQPQHF. CDR3 DNA sequence: TGTGCCAGCAGGAGGGGACAGGGAATAATTAGCAATCAGCCCCAGCATTTT.

The genes are TRBV7-8 and TRBJ1-5; D remains ambiguous. The ends were cut back, 1 base at V and 4 bases at J, with 8 bases in the middle. Looked up from germline, CDR1 is SGHVS and CDR2 is FQNEAQ. This CDR3 is built from 14 residues. CDR3 sequence (DNA): TGTGCCAGCAGCTTAGGGCGGTTGAATCAGCCCCAGCATTTT. Translation: CASSLGRLNQPQHF.

The V call is TRBV24-1, the J call TRBJ2-7; no reliable D call. CDR1 KGHDR and CDR2 SFDVKD come from the germline V gene. Between the trimmed V and J ends, which lost 3 bases and 9 bases, there was a span of 11 bases. The CDR3 runs to 12 residues. CDR3 residues: CATSDGTTRQYF. The CDR3 nucleotides are TGTGCCACCAGTGATGGCACTACGAGGCAGTACTTC.

To note about this clone: Compared with germline, one end of the junction differs, possibly owing to a read error. The chain has TRBV6-6 and TRBJ1-5; TRBD1 matches at 12 bases. Per germline, CDR1 MNHNY and CDR2 SVGAGI (reference sequence). The CDR3 contains 12 residues. For the CDR3, the DNA is TGTGCCAGCAGTTCTTCCGGGACAGGGGGCCAATTT. Amino acids: CASSSSGTGGQF.

This chain links TRBV29-1 with TRBJ1-6; tentative D call: TRBD1 (5 bases). This CDR3 is 14 amino acids long. CDR1 SQVTM and CDR2 ANQGSEA come from the germline V gene. With 6 bases removed from V and 6 bases from J, the gap between germline ends came to 15 bases. CDR3 bases: TGCAGCGTCCAAACTAGCAGGGCTAATTCACCCCTCCACTTT. Residues: CSVQTSRANSPLHF. Together with reference TRBV29-1 and TRBJ1-6, the CDR3 gives the full variable domain: SAVISQKPSRDICQRGTSLTIQCQVDSQVTMMFWYRQQPGQSLTLIATANQGSEATYESGFVIDKFPISRPNLTFSTLTVSNMSPEDSSIYLCSVQTSRANSPLHFGNGTRLTVT.

The J gene is TRBJ2-5, the V gene TRBV7-2; no clear D. Germline V lookup: CDR1 SGHTA, CDR2 FQGNSA. V lost 5 bases and J 6 bases, leaving 19 bases between the germline ends. The CDR3 totals 15 residues. Written as DNA, the CDR3 is TGTGCCAGCAGCCCCACTTCGTGGGCCTTTCAGACCCAGTACTTC. This codes for CASSPTSWAFQTQYF. The entire variable domain, with the rest obtained from reference TRBV7-2 and TRBJ2-5, is as follows: GAGVSQSPSNKVTEKGKDVELRCDPISGHTALYWYRQSLGQGLEFLIYFQGNSAPDKSGLPSDRFSAERTGGSVSTLTIQRTQQEDSAVYLCASSPTSWAFQTQYFGPGTRLLVL.

This clone showed up just once. The chain recombines TRBV27 with TRBJ2-1; TRBD1 agrees at 8 bases. J was trimmed by 3 bases and V by 5 bases; bases with no gene match: 6. This CDR3 is built from 15 residues. The V gene's germline CDR1 is MNHEY and CDR2 SMNVEV (reference sequence). DNA for the CDR3: TGTGCCAGCAGTCACGGACAGGGACGCTACAATGAGCAGTTCTTC. Translated: CASSHGQGRYNEQFF.

The V and J genes are TRBV28 and TRBJ2-3; 7 bases align to TRBD2. CDR1 and CDR2 (germline): MDHEN, SYDVKM. This CDR3 spans 16 amino acids. V lost 3 bases, J lost 7 bases, and 13 bases stayed unmatched. CDR3 DNA: TGTGCCAGCAGTTTTCTTAGGGGAGGGTTGGGAAATACGCAGTATTTT. Its translation: CASSFLRGGLGNTQYF.

The CDR3 DNA sequence: TGCGCCAGCAGCCCGGCAGGGGGCGCAGCCTATGGCTACACCTTC. It yields the protein CASSPAGGAAYGYTF. The chain links TRBV5-1 to TRBJ1-2, with TRBD1 matching over 8 bases. The V gene end was trimmed by 4 bases and the J gene end by 4 bases; junction bases not matched to a gene: 9. There are 15 residues in the CDR3. From germline, CDR1 is SGHRS and CDR2 YFSETQ.

This chain links TRBV6-5 with TRBJ1-5; D remains ambiguous. Trimming cost V 10 bases and J 4 bases, with 14 bases left between them. Germline V gene sequence: CDR1 MNHEY, CDR2 SVGAGI. CDR3 length equals 13 residues. The CDR3 DNA sequence: TGTGCCACACACAGTGCCTCTAATCAGCCCCAGCATTTT. It is translated as CATHSASNQPQHF.

This clone was detected once. This chain joins TRBV7-2 and TRBJ2-3; 11 bases map to TRBD2. This CDR3 region has 15 residues. V trimming: 5 bases; J trimming: 5 bases; junction bases outside the gene matches: 6. Germline V CDR1 and CDR2: SGHTA, FQGNSA. The CDR3 region is CASSHSGGAIDTQYF. The CDR3 DNA reads TGTGCCAGCAGCCATAGCGGGGGGGCCATAGATACGCAGTATTTT.

The V call is TRBV4-1, the J call TRBJ2-5, with a weak D call TRBD2 (6 bases). Germline values: CDR1 MGHRA, CDR2 YSYEKL. The CDR3 consists of 18 residues. V lost 0 bases and J lost 4, with 21 bases in between. The CDR3 DNA reads as TGCGCCAGCAGCCAAGACCTTTACTTCGGGGGTTTTCGAGAGACCCAGTACTTC. This translates into CASSQDLYFGGFRETQYF.

V and J are TRBV28 and TRBJ2-7, with 7 bases that match TRBD1. The junction had 8 bases not matched to a gene; V was cut back by 1 base and J by 5 bases. Germline V gene sequence: CDR1 MDHEN, CDR2 SYDVKM. CDR3 length: 15 residues. CDR3 bases: TGTGCCAGCAGTTTATACCTACAGGGGAAGAACGAGCAGTACTTC. Its protein product is CASSLYLQGKNEQYF. Looking up the rest from reference TRBV28 and TRBJ2-7 gives the full variable domain: DVKVTQSSRYLVKRTGEKVFLECVQDMDHENMFWYRQDPGLGLRLIYFSYDVKMKEKGDIPEGYSVSREKKERFSLILESASTNQTSMYLCASSLYLQGKNEQYFGPGTRLTVT.

Here the CDR3 reads CATSDRDRGRYEQYF. Here the CDR3 DNA reads TGTGCCACCAGTGATCGGGACAGGGGCCGCTACGAGCAGTACTTC. The gene calls are TRBV24-1 and TRBJ2-7; 10 bases agree with TRBD1. Germline V gene data show CDR1 as KGHDR and CDR2 as SFDVKD. This CDR3 contains 15 residues. V shed 3 bases, J shed 3 bases, and the junction held 4 bases outside the gene matches.